These 4 T cell receptor beta chains were sequenced from one sample in a study of shared clonotypes between healthy human individuals. Sequenced by immunoSEQ multiplex PCR; TCRdb stores in-frame clones only, minus some. The sample includes hundreds of thousands of clones, roughly 96% of them seen just once. CD8 cells classed as naive were CD45RO-negative and positively selected for CCR7, excluding terminally differentiated effector memory CD45RA+ cells. Sequences were obtained from naive CD8+ T cells sorted from blood. The receptors were gathered from a woman aged 30 to 39 in good health.

V and J are TRBV21-1 and TRBJ2-2; the table's D gene call, TRBD2, was not cross checked with the DNA. TRBV21-1 is a listed pseudogene. This CDR3 has 19 residues. As DNA, the CDR3 is TGTGCCAGCGAATGGGCTAGCGGGAGAATACACCTAATCACCGGGGAGCTGTTTTTT. It specifies CASEWASGRIHLITGELFF.

This clone has just one count. The chain recombines TRBV30 with TRBJ1-1; D may be TRBD1 (5 bases). Trimming cost V 0 bases and J 7 bases, with 15 bases left between them. This CDR3 contains 14 residues. Germline V gene data show CDR1 as GTSNPN and CDR2 as SVGIG (reference sequence). CDR3 amino acids: CAWSVRGGTLEAFF. CDR3 coding DNA: TGTGCCTGGAGTGTACGGGGGGGGACGCTTGAAGCTTTCTTT.

This chain connects TRBV6-5 to TRBJ2-2; TRBD2 is a possible D gene (6 bases). V gave up 0 bases and J gave up 10 bases, with 18 bases separating them. The CDR3 length is 16 residues. Germline CDR1 reads MNHEY; CDR2 reads SVGAGI. The CDR3 DNA follows: TGTGCCAGCAGTTACTCTGTGGCGGGGCCCGCGGAGGAGCTGTTTTTT. Translation: CASSYSVAGPAEELFF.

This chain connects TRBV19 to TRBJ2-1; no reliable D call. Trimming cost V 5 bases and J 4 bases, with 6 bases left between them. CDR1 and CDR2 from the germline V gene are LNHDA and SQIVND (reference sequence). The CDR3 has 12 amino acids. CDR3 DNA sequence: TGTGCCAGTAGTCCCAGTTACAATGAGCAGTTCTTC. It encodes CASSPSYNEQFF.